This is a list of T cell receptor beta chains from one sample in a study of PD-1 blockade in classical Hodgkin lymphoma. The table came from immunoSEQ multiplex PCR; TCRdb's copy has only in-frame clones and leaves some out. The sample yields about 26,000 clones, approximately 64% seen once. The sequences come from peripheral blood mononuclear cells (PBMCs), collected before the second cycle of nivolumab. All receptors come from a human donor with classical Hodgkin lymphoma. Both conserved end residues are part of each CDR3. Fields, in order: clone size, J gene, V gene, D gene, CDR3 protein, CDR3 DNA. A D gene is named only where the DNA matches it firmly. Not all rows give a size; the values are once, few, many and, for expanded clones, a class.

>few|TRBJ2-2|TRBV30|NA
CAGRNSGNTGELFF
TGTGCCGGGAGAAATAGCGGGAACACCGGGGAGCTGTTTTTT
>NA|TRBJ1-3|TRBV7-9|NA
CASSPSLGPSGNTIYF
TGTGCCAGCAGCCCAAGCCTAGGTCCCTCTGGAAACACCATATATTTT
>once|TRBJ1-2|TRBV19|TRBD1
CASSRDSNYGYTF
TGTGCCAGTAGTAGGGACAGTAACTATGGCTACACCTTC
>NA|TRBJ2-7|TRBV6-6|TRBD1
CASSGTAYEQYF
TGTGCCAGCAGCGGGACAGCCTACGAGCAGTACTTC
>NA|TRBJ1-4|TRBV25-1|TRBD1
CASSEYGGTGVEKLFF
TGTGCCAGCAGTGAATATGGGGGGACAGGGGTCGAAAAACTGTTTTTT
>NA|TRBJ1-5|TRBV4-2|TRBD1
CASSQEDRDNQPQHF
TGTGCCAGCAGCCAAGAAGACAGGGACAATCAGCCCCAGCATTTT
>NA|TRBJ2-3|TRBV7-9|NA
CASSLEGRPTDTQYF
TGTGCCAGCAGCTTAGAAGGTAGACCCACAGATACGCAGTATTTT
>NA|TRBJ2-7|TRBV21-1|NA
CASSKDRVASGSNEQYF
NA
>few|TRBJ1-1|TRBV27|NA
CASSLRNRGAEAFF
TGTGCCAGCAGTTTAAGGAATAGGGGCGCTGAAGCTTTCTTT
>few|TRBJ2-1|TRBV6-6|NA
CASRAGLEQFF
TGTGCCAGCAGGGCAGGATTAGAGCAGTTCTTC
>NA|TRBJ1-5|TRBV27|NA
CASSPTPTGLSSNQPQHF
TGTGCCAGCAGTCCAACCCCCACAGGGCTGAGTAGCAATCAGCCCCAGCATTTT